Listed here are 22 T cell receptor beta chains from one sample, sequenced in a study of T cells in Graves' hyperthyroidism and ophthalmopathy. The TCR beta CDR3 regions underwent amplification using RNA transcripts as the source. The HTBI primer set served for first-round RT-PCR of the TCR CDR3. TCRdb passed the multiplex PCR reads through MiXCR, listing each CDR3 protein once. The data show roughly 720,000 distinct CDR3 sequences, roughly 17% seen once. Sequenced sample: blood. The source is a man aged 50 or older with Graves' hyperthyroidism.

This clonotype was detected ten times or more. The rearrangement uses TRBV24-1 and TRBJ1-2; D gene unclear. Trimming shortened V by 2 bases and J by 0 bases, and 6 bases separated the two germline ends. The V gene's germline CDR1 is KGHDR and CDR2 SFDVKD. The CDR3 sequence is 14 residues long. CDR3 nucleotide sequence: TGTGCCACCAGTGATTCGGCAGCTAACTATGGCTACACCTTC. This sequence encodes CATSDSAANYGYTF.

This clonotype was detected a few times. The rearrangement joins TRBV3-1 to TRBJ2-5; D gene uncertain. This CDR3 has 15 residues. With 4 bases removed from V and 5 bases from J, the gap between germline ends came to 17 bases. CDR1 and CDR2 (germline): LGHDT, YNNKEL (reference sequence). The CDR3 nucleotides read TGTGCCAGCAGCCCGCCGACACTCCTGAAGGAGACCCAGTACTTC. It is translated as CASSPPTLLKETQYF.

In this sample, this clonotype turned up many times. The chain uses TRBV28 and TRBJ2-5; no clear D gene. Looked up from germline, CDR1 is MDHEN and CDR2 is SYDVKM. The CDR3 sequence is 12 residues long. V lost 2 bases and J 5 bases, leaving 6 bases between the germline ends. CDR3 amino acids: CASSLNLETQYF. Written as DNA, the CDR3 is TGTGCCAGCAGTTTAAATTTGGAGACCCAGTACTTC.

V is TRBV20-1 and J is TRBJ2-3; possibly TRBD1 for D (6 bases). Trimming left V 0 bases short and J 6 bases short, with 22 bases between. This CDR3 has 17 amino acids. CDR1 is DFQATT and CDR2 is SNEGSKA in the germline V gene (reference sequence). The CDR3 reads CSARDMGAFSFTDTQYF. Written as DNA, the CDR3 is TGCAGTGCTAGAGATATGGGGGCGTTCTCGTTTACCGATACGCAGTATTTT.

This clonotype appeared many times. CDR3 protein: CASRGRSTGELFF. The CDR3 bases are TGTGCCAGCAGAGGTAGAAGTACCGGGGAGCTGTTTTTT. V usage is TRBV27 and J usage is TRBJ2-2; D gene unclear. This CDR3 region has 13 residues. Germline loops: CDR1 MNHEY, CDR2 SMNVEV (reference sequence). The V end lost 6 bases, the J end lost 5 bases, and 10 bases lay between the germline ends.

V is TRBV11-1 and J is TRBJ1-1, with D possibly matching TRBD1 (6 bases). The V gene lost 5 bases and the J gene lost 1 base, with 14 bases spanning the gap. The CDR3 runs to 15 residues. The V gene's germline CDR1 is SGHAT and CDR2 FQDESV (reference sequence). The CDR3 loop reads CASSRMRGANTEAFF. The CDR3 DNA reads TGTGCCAGCAGCCGGATGCGGGGGGCGAACACTGAAGCTTTCTTT.

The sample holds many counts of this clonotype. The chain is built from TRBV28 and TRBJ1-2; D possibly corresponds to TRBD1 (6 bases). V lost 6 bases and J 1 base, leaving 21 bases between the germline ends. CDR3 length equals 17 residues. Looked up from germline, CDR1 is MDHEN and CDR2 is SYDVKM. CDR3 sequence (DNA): TGTGCCAGCAGCCCTACTACCGGGACACGTTTTAACTATGGCTACACCTTC. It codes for CASSPTTGTRFNYGYTF.

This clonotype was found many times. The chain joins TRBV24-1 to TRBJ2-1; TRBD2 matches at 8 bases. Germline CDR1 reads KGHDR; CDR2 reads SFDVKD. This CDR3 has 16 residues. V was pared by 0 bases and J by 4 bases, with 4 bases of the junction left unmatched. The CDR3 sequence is CATSDLGGRSYNEQFF. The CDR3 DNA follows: TGTGCCACCAGTGATTTGGGCGGGAGGAGTTACAATGAGCAGTTCTTC.

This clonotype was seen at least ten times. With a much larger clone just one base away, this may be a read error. CDR3 loop: CASNSGANVLTF. The CDR3 coding sequence is TGTGCCAGCAACTCTGGGGCCAACGTCCTGACTTTC. The genes are TRBV28 and TRBJ2-6; D is unresolved. Trimming removed 7 bases at V and 0 bases at J, with 1 base between. The CDR3 is 12 amino acids. Germline V gene data show CDR1 as MDHEN and CDR2 as SYDVKM.

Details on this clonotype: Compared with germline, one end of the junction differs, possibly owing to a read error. The CDR3 nucleotides are TGTGTCAGCAGCCGGGACAGGGGGCACTATGGCTACACCTTC. Translating gives CVSSRDRGHYGYTF. The J gene is TRBJ1-2, the V gene TRBV28, with 12 bases identical to TRBD1. From germline, CDR1 is MDHEN and CDR2 SYDVKM. This CDR3 contains 14 residues.

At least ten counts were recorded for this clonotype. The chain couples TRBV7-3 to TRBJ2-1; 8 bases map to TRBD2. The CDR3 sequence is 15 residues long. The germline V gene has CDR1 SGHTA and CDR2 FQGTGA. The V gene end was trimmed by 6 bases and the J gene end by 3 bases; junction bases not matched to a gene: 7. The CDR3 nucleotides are TGTGCCAGCAGGGACGGGACTAGTGTCTACAATGAGCAGTTCTTC. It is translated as CASRDGTSVYNEQFF.

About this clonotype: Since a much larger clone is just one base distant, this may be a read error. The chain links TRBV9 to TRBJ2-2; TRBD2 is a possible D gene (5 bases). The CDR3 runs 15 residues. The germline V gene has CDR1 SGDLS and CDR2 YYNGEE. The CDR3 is CASGVHPGDGGELFF. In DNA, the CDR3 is TGTGCCAGCGGCGTCCATCCCGGGGATGGCGGGGAGCTGTTTTTT.

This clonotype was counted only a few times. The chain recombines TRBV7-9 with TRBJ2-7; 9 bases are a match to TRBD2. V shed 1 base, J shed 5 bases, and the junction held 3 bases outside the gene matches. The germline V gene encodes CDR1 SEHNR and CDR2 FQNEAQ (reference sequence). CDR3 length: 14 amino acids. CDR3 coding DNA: TGTGCCAGCAGCTTAGGACTAGCGGTAGACGAGCAGTACTTC. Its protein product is CASSLGLAVDEQYF.

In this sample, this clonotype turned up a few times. For the CDR3, the DNA is TGTGCCAGCAGCTCTGGGACAGGGGCGGGAGGGGCCAACGTCCTGACTTTC. It specifies CASSSGTGAGGANVLTF. The chain uses TRBV7-8 and TRBJ2-6, with 10 bases lining up with TRBD1. The J segment lost 4 bases and the V segment lost 4 bases, leaving 7 bases of the junction unmatched. This CDR3 is 17 amino acids long. Germline V lookup: CDR1 SGHVS, CDR2 FQNEAQ. Filled out from reference TRBV7-8 and TRBJ2-6, the complete variable domain reads GAGVSQSPRYKVAKRGQDVALRCDPISGHVSLFWYQQALGQGPEFLTYFQNEAQLDKSGLPSDRFFAERPEGSVSTLKIQRTQQEDSAVYLCASSSGTGAGGANVLTFGAGSRLTVL.

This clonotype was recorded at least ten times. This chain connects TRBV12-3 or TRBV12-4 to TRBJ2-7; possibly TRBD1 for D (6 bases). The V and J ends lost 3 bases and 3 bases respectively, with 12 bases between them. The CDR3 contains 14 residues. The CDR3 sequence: CASSLVGAGYEQYF. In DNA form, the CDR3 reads TGTGCCAGCAGTTTGGTGGGGGCGGGCTACGAGCAGTACTTC.

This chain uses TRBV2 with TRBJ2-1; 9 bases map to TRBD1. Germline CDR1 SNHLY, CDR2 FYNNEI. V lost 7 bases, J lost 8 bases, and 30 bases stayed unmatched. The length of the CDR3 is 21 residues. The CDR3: CASTLLRQGGKGTQQTDEQFF. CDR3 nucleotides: TGTGCCAGCACCTTACTTAGACAGGGGGGAAAAGGGACCCAACAGACGGATGAGCAGTTCTTC.

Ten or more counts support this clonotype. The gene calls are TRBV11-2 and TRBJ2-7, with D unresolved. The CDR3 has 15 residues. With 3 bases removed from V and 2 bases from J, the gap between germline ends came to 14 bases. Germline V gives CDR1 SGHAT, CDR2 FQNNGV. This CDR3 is CASSLGTGSTYEQYF. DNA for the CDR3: TGTGCCAGCAGCTTGGGTACGGGTAGCACCTACGAGCAGTACTTC.

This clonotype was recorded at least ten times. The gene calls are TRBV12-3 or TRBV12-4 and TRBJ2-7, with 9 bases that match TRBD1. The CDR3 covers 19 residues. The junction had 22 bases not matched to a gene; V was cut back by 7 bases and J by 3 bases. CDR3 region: CASTHPGGQGPSADYEQYF. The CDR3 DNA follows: TGTGCCAGCACCCATCCTGGGGGACAGGGCCCCTCGGCCGACTACGAGCAGTACTTC.

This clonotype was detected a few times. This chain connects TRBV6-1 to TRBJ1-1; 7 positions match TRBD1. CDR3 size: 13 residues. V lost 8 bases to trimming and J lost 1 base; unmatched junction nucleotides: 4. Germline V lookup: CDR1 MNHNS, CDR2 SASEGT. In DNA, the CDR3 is TGTGCCAGCCAGGGACAGACGAACACTGAAGCTTTCTTT. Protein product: CASQGQTNTEAFF.

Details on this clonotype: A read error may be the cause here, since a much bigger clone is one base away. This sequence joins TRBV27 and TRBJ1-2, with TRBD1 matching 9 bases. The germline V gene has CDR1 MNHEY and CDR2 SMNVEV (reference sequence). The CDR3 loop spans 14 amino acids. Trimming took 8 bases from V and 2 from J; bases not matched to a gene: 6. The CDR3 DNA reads TGTGCCAGCGGTTGGACAGGGGCAAACTATGGCTACACCTTC. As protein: CASGWTGANYGYTF.

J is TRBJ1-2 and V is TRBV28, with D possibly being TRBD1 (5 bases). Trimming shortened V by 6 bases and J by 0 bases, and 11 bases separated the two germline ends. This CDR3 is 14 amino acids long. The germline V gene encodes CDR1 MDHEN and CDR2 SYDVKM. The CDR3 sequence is CASRQGSTNYGYTF. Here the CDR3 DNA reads TGTGCCAGCAGGCAGGGCTCCACTAACTATGGCTACACCTTC.

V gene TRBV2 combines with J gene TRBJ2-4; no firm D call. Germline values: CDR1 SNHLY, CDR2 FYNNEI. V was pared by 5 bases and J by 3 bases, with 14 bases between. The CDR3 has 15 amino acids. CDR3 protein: CASSPRWLIKNIQYF. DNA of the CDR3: TGTGCCAGCAGTCCCCGGTGGTTAATCAAAAACATTCAGTACTTC. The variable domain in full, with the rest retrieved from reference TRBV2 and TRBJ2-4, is EPEVTQTPSHQVTQMGQEVILRCVPISNHLYFYWYRQILGQKVEFLVSFYNNEISEKSEIFDDQFSVERPDGSNFTLKIRSTKLEDSAMYFCASSPRWLIKNIQYFGAGTRLSVL.